Listed below are T cell receptor beta chains from one sample, sequenced in a study of identical twins. TCRdb fed the 5' RACE reads into MiXCR, producing one record per CDR3 protein. This sample yields nearly 650,000 distinct CDR3 sequences, of which 7.1% are seen a single time; about 1.6% belongs to the top ten. The data were also submitted as part of a second study, on yellow fever vaccine responses in identical twins.

Sequences were obtained from PBMCs. These receptors originate from a woman under 30 in good health. Both conserved end residues are part of each CDR3. The D gene is left open where the match is weak. Expanded clones are given a class, and other clones once, few, many or no size at all.

V: TRBV12-3/TRBV12-4
size: many
D: TRBD2
J: TRBJ2-5
length: 16
CDR3: CASSLAGLAYQETQYF
DNA: TGTGCCAGCAGTTTAGCAGGACTAGCGTACCAAGAGACCCAGTACTTC

V: TRBV6-2/TRBV6-3
size: NA
D: NA
J: TRBJ2-1
length: 14
CDR3: CASTRGTATMKQFF
DNA: TGTGCCAGCACTCGGGGGACCGCTACAATGAAGCAGTTCTTC

V: TRBV3-1
size: many
D: TRBD2
J: TRBJ2-4
length: 15
CDR3: CASRLAGDSKNIQYF
DNA: TGTGCCAGCAGACTAGCGGGGGACTCGAAAAACATTCAGTACTTC

V: TRBV12-3/TRBV12-4
size: NA
D: NA
J: TRBJ2-7
length: 14
CDR3: CASSFEQGSYEQYF
DNA: TGTGCCAGCAGTTTTGAACAGGGCTCCTACGAGCAGTACTTC

V: TRBV12-3/TRBV12-4
size: many
D: NA
J: TRBJ1-6
length: 14
CDR3: CASSSGIYNSPLHF
DNA: TGTGCCAGCAGTTCTGGGATCTATAATTCACCCCTCCACTTT

V: TRBV11-2
size: NA
D: TRBD2
J: TRBJ2-3
length: 15
CDR3: CASSPPGSGGLMQYF
DNA: TGTGCCAGCAGCCCCCCCGGGAGCGGGGGGTTGATGCAGTATTTT

V: TRBV24-1
size: NA
D: NA
J: TRBJ2-5
length: 13
CDR3: CATSDAPKETQYF
DNA: TGTGCCACCAGTGACGCCCCCAAAGAGACCCAGTACTTC

V: TRBV10-3
size: NA
D: TRBD2
J: TRBJ2-5
length: 18
CDR3: CAIGERESLIRSQETQYF
DNA: TGTGCCATCGGTGAGCGGGAGTCTCTAATACGGAGCCAAGAGACCCAGTACTTC

V: TRBV29-1
size: many
D: NA
J: TRBJ1-1
length: 13
CDR3: CSVEQGLNTEAFF
DNA: TGCAGCGTTGAACAAGGGCTGAACACTGAAGCTTTCTTT

V: TRBV28
size: many
D: TRBD1
J: TRBJ1-5
length: 20
CDR3: CASSYSKLRQGSYSNQPQHF
DNA: TGTGCCAGCAGTTACTCCAAATTGCGACAGGGATCGTATAGCAATCAGCCCCAGCATTTT

V: TRBV12-3/TRBV12-4
size: many
D: NA
J: TRBJ2-5
length: 11
CDR3: CASSLVETQYF
DNA: TGTGCCAGCAGCTTAGTTGAGACCCAGTACTTC

V: TRBV10-2
size: many
D: NA
J: TRBJ1-1
length: 13
CDR3: CASGGQMNTEAFF
DNA: TGCGCCAGCGGAGGACAGATGAACACTGAAGCTTTCTTT

V: TRBV6-1
size: many
D: TRBD2
J: TRBJ2-5
length: 12
CDR3: CASRPGGETQYF
DNA: TGTGCCAGCAGACCGGGGGGGGAGACCCAGTACTTC

V: TRBV10-1
size: NA
D: NA
J: TRBJ2-5
length: 17
CDR3: CASSARGGGQNQETQYF
DNA: TGCGCCAGCAGTGCTCGAGGAGGGGGCCAAAATCAAGAGACCCAGTACTTC

V: TRBV5-1
size: NA
D: TRBD2
J: TRBJ2-3
length: 19
CDR3: CASSPGLAGGLAGTDTQYF
DNA: TGCGCCAGCAGCCCCGGACTAGCGGGAGGGCTGGCGGGCACAGATACGCAGTATTTT

V: TRBV11-2
size: many
D: NA
J: TRBJ1-2
length: 14
CDR3: CASSLGSGRYGYTF
DNA: TGTGCCAGCAGCTTAGGCTCAGGACGCTATGGCTACACCTTC

V: TRBV27
size: NA
D: TRBD1
J: TRBJ2-7
length: 13
CDR3: CASSFGRGLEQYF
DNA: TGTGCCAGCAGTTTCGGCAGGGGGCTTGAGCAGTACTTC

V: TRBV20-1
size: many
D: NA
J: TRBJ1-3
length: 16
CDR3: CSARVPGLVSGNTIYF
DNA: TGCAGTGCTAGAGTCCCCGGGTTGGTCTCTGGAAACACCATATATTTT

V: TRBV28
size: many
D: TRBD2
J: TRBJ2-1
length: 15
CDR3: CASSLLRGGYNEQFF
DNA: TGTGCCAGCAGTTTACTGCGGGGGGGCTACAATGAGCAGTTCTTC

V: TRBV24-1
size: many
D: NA
J: TRBJ2-2
length: 14
CDR3: CATSDWGRTGELFF
DNA: TGTGCCACCAGTGACTGGGGGCGGACCGGGGAGCTGTTTTTT